This TCR beta chain was retrieved from a study of beta chain features in type 1 diabetes. Isolated RNA was reverse transcribed in full, so expressed TCRB transcripts were sequenced. The repertoire was sequenced with immunoSEQ multiplex PCR; TCRdb's copy has only in-frame clones and lacks some. Altogether some 150,000 clones are present, 6.9% being singletons, with the ten largest covering about 1.5%. The CDR3 runs 13 residues. V shed 5 bases and J shed 6 bases, with 14 bases lying between them. Germline V CDR1 and CDR2: SGHTA, FQGNSA. The receptor's source is a woman aged 30 to 39 in good health. Sequencing was performed on central memory CD4+ T cells from blood. The rearrangement links TRBV7-2 to TRBJ2-7; possible D gene TRBD1, 5 bases. The CDR3 DNA reads as TGTGCCAGCAGCAGGGGCAGAACGGGCGAGCAGTACTTC. It encodes CASSRGRTGEQYF.